These 7 T cell receptor beta chains came from one sample sequenced in a study of blood T cell repertoires in COVID-19. The method was immunoSEQ multiplex PCR; TCRdb's version includes in-frame clones alone and lacks a portion of them. Counted here are over 150,000 clones, about 86% occurring once; the ten biggest clones make up under 9.5%. Sequenced input: peripheral blood. These TCRs come from a man aged 45-65 years with active or convalescent COVID-19.

The rearrangement uses TRBV6-5 and TRBJ1-4; D not resolved. Germline V lookup: CDR1 MNHEY, CDR2 SVGAGI. The V end was cut by 2 bases, the J end by 3 bases, with 7 bases between. The CDR3 has 14 residues. The CDR3 DNA follows: TGTGCCAGCAGTTACAGAGTATCTAATGAAAAACTGTTTTTT. Protein sequence: CASSYRVSNEKLFF.

V and J are TRBV29-1 and TRBJ1-2; 8 bases agree with TRBD1. Trimming cost V 4 bases and J 8 bases; bases outside gene matches: 6. The CDR3 covers 12 residues. Germline CDR1 reads SQVTM; CDR2 reads ANQGSEA. CDR3 loop: CSVVGTGIGYTF. The CDR3 nucleotides read TGCAGCGTTGTGGGGACAGGTATCGGCTACACCTTC.

The chain uses TRBV7-2 and TRBJ2-2, with D possibly matching TRBD1 (7 bases). Per the germline V gene, CDR1 is SGHTA and CDR2 is FQGNSA. This CDR3 region has 14 residues. V was pared by 7 bases and J by 5 bases, with 14 bases between. As DNA, the CDR3 is TGTGCCAGCAACCCCAGGGGGGTGACCGGGGAGCTGTTTTTT. Residues: CASNPRGVTGELFF.

The rearrangement uses TRBV5-6 and TRBJ1-6, with 7 bases lining up with TRBD1. Germline CDR1 and CDR2: SGHDT and YYEEEE. The junction had 7 bases not matched to a gene; V was cut back by 4 bases and J by 6 bases. CDR3 length equals 15 residues. In DNA form, the CDR3 reads TGTGCCAGCAGCAAAGGACAGGTTTTTAATTCACCCCTCCACTTT. It specifies CASSKGQVFNSPLHF.

V and J are TRBV3-1 (or the pseudogene TRBV3-2) and TRBJ2-1; 9 nucleotides agree with TRBD1. Germline CDR1 LGHDT, CDR2 YNNKEL (reference sequence). V lost 3 bases and J lost 8; bases outside the gene matches: 14. The CDR3 runs to 17 residues. In DNA form, the CDR3 reads TGTGCCAGCAGCCATACACAGGGGGCTAGTGGTAAAGATGAGCAGTTCTTC. This sequence encodes CASSHTQGASGKDEQFF.

J is TRBJ2-7 and V is TRBV2; no clear D. V lost 7 bases to trimming and J lost 1 base, with 11 bases between them. The germline CDR1 and CDR2 sequences are SNHLY and FYNNEI. The CDR3 is made up of 13 amino acids. CDR3 coding DNA: TGTGCCAGCAACCCCGAGATGTCCTACGAGCAGTACTTC. This translates into CASNPEMSYEQYF.

This rearrangement joins TRBV11-2 to TRBJ2-3; tentatively, D is TRBD1 (6 bases). The CDR3 length is 15 residues. Germline V gene data show CDR1 as SGHAT and CDR2 as FQNNGV. V was pared by 3 bases and J by 0 bases, with 10 bases between. The CDR3 bases are TGTGCCAGCAGCTTGGACAGCACCAGCACAGATACGCAGTATTTT. It translates to CASSLDSTSTDTQYF. Drawing the rest from reference TRBV11-2 and TRBJ2-3, the complete variable domain is EAGVAQSPRYKIIEKRQSVAFWCNPISGHATLYWYQQILGQGPKLLIQFQNNGVVDDSQLPKDRFSAERLKGVDSTLKIQPAKLEDSAVYLCASSLDSTSTDTQYFGPGTRLTVL.